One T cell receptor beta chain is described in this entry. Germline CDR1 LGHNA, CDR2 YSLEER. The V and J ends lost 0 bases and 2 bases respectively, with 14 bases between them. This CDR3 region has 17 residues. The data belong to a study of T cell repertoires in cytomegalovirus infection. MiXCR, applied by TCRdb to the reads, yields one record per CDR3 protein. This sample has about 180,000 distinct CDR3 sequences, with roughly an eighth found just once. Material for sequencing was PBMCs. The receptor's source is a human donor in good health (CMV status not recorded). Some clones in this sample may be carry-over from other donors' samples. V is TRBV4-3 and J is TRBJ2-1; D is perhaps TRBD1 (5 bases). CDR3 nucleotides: TGCGCCAGCAGCCAAGATGGTAACGGACATCCCTACAATGAGCAGTTCTTC. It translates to CASSQDGNGHPYNEQFF.